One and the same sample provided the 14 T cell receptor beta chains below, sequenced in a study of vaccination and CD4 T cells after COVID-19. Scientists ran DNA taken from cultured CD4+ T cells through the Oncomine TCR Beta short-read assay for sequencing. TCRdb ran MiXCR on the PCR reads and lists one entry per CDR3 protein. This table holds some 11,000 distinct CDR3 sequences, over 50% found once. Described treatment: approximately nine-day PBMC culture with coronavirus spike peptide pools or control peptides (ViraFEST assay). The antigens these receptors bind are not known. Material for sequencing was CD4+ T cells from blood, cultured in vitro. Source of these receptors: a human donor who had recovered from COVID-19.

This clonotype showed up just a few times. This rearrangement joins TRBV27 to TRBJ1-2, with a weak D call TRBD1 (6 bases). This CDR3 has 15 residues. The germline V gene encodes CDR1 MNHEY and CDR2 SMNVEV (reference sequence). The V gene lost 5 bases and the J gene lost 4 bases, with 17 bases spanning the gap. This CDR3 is CASSTNRAVGYGYTF. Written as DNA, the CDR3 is TGTGCCAGCAGTACCAACAGGGCGGTTGGCTATGGCTACACCTTC.

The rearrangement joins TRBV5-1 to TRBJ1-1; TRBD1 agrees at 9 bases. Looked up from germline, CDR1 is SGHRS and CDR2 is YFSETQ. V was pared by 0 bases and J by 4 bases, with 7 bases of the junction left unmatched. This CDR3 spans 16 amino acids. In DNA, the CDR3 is TGCGCCAGCAGCTTGGGAGAGACAGGGGGTGGCACTGAAGCTTTCTTT. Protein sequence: CASSLGETGGGTEAFF. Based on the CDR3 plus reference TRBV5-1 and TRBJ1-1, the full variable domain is KAGVTQTPRYLIKTRGQQVTLSCSPISGHRSVSWYQQTPGQGLQFLFEYFSETQRNKGNFPGRFSGRQFSNSRSEMNVSTLELGDSALYLCASSLGETGGGTEAFFGQGTRLTVV.

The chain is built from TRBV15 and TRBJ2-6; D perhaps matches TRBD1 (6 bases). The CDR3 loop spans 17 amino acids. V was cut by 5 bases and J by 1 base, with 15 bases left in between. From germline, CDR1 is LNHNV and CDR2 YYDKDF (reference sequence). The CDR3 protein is CATSSLTQGSGANVLTF. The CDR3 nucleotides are TGTGCCACCAGCTCGTTAACCCAGGGGTCTGGGGCCAACGTCCTGACTTTC.

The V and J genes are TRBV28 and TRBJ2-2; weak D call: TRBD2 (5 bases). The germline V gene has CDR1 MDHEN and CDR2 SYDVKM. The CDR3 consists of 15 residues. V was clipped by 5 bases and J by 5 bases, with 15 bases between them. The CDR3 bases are TGTGCCAGCAGTCCTTTCCCGGGGAGAACCGGGGAGCTGTTTTTT. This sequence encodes CASSPFPGRTGELFF.

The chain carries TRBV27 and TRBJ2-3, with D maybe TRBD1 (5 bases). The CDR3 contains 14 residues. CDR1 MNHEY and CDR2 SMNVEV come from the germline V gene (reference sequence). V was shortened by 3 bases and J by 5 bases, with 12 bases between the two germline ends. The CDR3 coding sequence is TGTGCCAGCAGTTTCGGTAGCCAGGGAGATACGCAGTATTTT. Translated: CASSFGSQGDTQYF.

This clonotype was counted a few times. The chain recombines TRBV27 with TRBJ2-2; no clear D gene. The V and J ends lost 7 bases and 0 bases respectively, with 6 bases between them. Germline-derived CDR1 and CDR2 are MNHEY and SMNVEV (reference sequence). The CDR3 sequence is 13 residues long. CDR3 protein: CASIKTNTGELFF. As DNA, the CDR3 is TGTGCCAGCATAAAGACGAACACCGGGGAGCTGTTTTTT.

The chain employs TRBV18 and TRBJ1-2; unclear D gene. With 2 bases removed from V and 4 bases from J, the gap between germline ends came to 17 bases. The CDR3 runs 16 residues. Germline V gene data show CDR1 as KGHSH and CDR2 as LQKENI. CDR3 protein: CASSPSAPGVGYGYTF. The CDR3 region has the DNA TGTGCCAGCTCACCAAGTGCCCCAGGTGTGGGCTATGGCTACACCTTC.

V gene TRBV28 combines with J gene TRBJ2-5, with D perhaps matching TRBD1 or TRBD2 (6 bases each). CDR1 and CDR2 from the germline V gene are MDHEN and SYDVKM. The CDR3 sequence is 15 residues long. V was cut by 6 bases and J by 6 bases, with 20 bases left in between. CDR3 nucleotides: TGTGCCAGCAGCGCTCTTGGGGGGCCGGTCCAGACCCAGTACTTC. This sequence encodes CASSALGGPVQTQYF.

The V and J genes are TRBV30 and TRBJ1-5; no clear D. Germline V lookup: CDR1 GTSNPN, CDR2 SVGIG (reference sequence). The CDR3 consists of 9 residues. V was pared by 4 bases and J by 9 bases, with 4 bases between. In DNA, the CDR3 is TGTGCCTGGAAGGGGCCCCAGCATTTT. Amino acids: CAWKGPQHF.

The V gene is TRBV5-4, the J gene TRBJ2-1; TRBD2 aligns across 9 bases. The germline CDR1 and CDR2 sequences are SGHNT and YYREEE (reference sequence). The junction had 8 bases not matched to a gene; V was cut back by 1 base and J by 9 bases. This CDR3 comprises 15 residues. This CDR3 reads CASSLSGGRAGEQFF. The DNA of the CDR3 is TGTGCCAGCAGCTTGTCTGGCGGGAGGGCGGGTGAGCAGTTCTTC.

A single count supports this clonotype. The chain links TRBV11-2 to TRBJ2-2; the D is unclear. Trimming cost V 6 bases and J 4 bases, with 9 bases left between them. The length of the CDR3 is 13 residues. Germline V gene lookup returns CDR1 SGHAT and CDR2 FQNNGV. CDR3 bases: TGTGCCAGCAGACGTTCTTCCACCGGGGAGCTGTTTTTT. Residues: CASRRSSTGELFF. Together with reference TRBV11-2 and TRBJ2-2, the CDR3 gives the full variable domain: EAGVAQSPRYKIIEKRQSVAFWCNPISGHATLYWYQQILGQGPKLLIQFQNNGVVDDSQLPKDRFSAERLKGVDSTLKIQPAKLEDSAVYLCASRRSSTGELFFGEGSRLTVL.

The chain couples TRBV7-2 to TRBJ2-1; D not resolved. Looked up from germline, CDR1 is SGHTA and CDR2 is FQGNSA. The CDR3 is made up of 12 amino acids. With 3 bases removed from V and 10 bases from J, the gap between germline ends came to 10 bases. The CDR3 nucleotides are TGTGCCAGCAGCTTCAATAGCCCCGAGCAGTTCTTC. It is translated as CASSFNSPEQFF.

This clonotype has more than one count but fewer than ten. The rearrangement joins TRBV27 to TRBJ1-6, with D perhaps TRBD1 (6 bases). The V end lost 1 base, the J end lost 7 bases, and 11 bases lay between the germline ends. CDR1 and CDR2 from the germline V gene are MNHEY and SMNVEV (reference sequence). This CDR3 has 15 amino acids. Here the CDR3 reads CASSLWGARNSPLHF. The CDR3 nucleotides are TGTGCCAGCAGTTTATGGGGGGCTCGGAATTCACCCCTCCACTTT.

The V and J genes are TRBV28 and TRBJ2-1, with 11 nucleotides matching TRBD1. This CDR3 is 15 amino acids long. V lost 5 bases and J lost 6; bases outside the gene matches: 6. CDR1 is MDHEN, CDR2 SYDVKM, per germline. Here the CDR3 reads CASSQAGTGGNEQFF. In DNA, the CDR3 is TGTGCCAGCAGTCAAGCAGGGACAGGGGGCAATGAGCAGTTCTTC.